Sequencing of this T cell receptor beta chain was carried out in a study of response to subunit inactivated influenza vaccine. TCRdb reprocessed the RT-PCR reads with MiXCR, giving one entry per CDR3 protein. The data contain 600,000 to 850,000 distinct CDR3 sequences, less than 15% of them seen just once; the ten biggest clones take up roughly 7.2%. This clonotype has more than one count but fewer than ten. The antigen is unknown. Germline trimming cut 5 bases from V and 4 bases from J; bases unmatched to any gene: 17. The CDR3 spans 18 residues. Germline CDR1 and CDR2: LNHDA and SQIVND (reference sequence). Study findings and constraints: The authors proposed limited new T cell recruitment per seasonal influenza vaccination.

The sequences come from PBMCs from blood, collected about 14 days before vaccination. The TCR was taken from a middle-aged man who received an inactivated influenza vaccine. The genes are TRBV19 and TRBJ2-1; TRBD2 agrees at 7 bases. The DNA of the CDR3 is TGTGCCAGTAGTCCCCGGATGAGTCGCGGGAGAAGTTACAATGAGCAGTTCTTC. Translating gives CASSPRMSRGRSYNEQFF.